Here is one T cell receptor beta chain with its context. The antigen is not known. These data come from a study of response to subunit inactivated influenza vaccine. The ends lost 4 bases at V and 0 bases at J; junction bases unmatched: 7. In germline, CDR1 is MNHEY, CDR2 SMNVEV (reference sequence). The CDR3 loop spans 16 amino acids. Findings and caveats of the study: Each seasonal influenza vaccination recruits few new T cells, the authors suggested.

MiXCR, applied by TCRdb to the RT-PCR reads, yields one record per CDR3 protein. The sample holds about 700,000 distinct CDR3 sequences, approximately 15% seen once. Sequencing was performed on PBMCs from blood, taken around two weeks before vaccination. This receptor was obtained from a man between 50 and 59 years old who received an inactivated influenza vaccine. This sequence joins TRBV27 and TRBJ2-7; TRBD2 matches at 9 bases. The CDR3: CASSSIIAGVSYEQYF. The CDR3 nucleotides are TGTGCCAGCAGTTCAATTATAGCGGGAGTCTCCTACGAGCAGTACTTC.